This T cell receptor (beta chain) was recovered during a study of OX40 agonist ivuxolimab in advanced cancers. Study-wide results and limits: Undetermined was the antigen specificity of the expanded peripheral T cells.

Assay used: immunoSEQ multiplex PCR; TCRdb lists only in-frame clones, some missing. Found here are 80,000 or so clones, approximately 92% of them singletons; the top ten hold less than 0.35%. Looked up from germline, CDR1 is SGHRS and CDR2 is YFSETQ. The CDR3 is 14 residues long. V lost 4 bases and J 0 bases, leaving 7 bases between the germline ends. As concerns this clone: The antigen remains undetermined.

The TCR sequence derives from an adult with an advanced solid tumor such as melanoma, head and neck, liver or kidney cancer. The chain is built from TRBV5-1 and TRBJ2-2; D unclear. Sequencing used CD4+ or CD8+ T cells sorted from blood, obtained in a trial of the OX40 agonist ivuxolimab. CDR3 DNA: TGCGCCAGCAGCAGTACGACGAACACCGGGGAGCTGTTTTTT. Encoded protein: CASSSTTNTGELFF.